The 6 T cell receptor beta chains given below trace back to one sample, sequenced in a study of neurological immune-mediated disorders (dated by TCRdb to the late 2010s). Library construction relied on 5' RACE. TCRdb records Illumina HiSeq 2500 as the sequencer. TCRdb applied fastp at Q25 and MiXCR to the public reads, then kept only in-frame beta chains. Rows matching on CDR3 protein sequence are summarized as one entry with the most common DNA and genes. The table for this sample lists 45,000 or so distinct CDR3 sequences; about 6.9% of them were counted only once. The ten largest clones add up to around 0.52% of the sample. The sequenced material came from CD4+ T cells from blood. These receptors were obtained from a woman in her thirties or forties in good health.

This clonotype was seen repeatedly, ten times or more. The chain links TRBV20-1 to TRBJ2-5; TRBD2 matches 10 bases. There are 14 residues in the CDR3. Per the germline V gene, CDR1 is DFQATT and CDR2 is SNEGSKA (reference sequence). The V gene end was trimmed by 3 bases and the J gene end by 5 bases; junction bases not matched to a gene: 6. CDR3 coding DNA: TGCAGTGCTAGTTTTACTAGCGGGATTGAGACCCAGTACTTC. Translation gives CSASFTSGIETQYF.

This clonotype was observed many times. The gene calls are TRBV5-1 and TRBJ2-2; maybe TRBD2 (5 bases). Trimming took off 4 bases at V and 1 base at J, with 11 bases between the two ends. Germline values: CDR1 SGHRS, CDR2 YFSETQ. CDR3 length: 15 residues. The CDR3 protein is CASSIKSGNTGELFF. CDR3 coding DNA: TGCGCCAGCAGCATAAAAAGCGGGAACACCGGGGAGCTGTTTTTT.

This clonotype was detected ten times or more. This chain links TRBV27 with TRBJ2-1; tentative D call: TRBD1 (6 bases). V lost 2 bases, J lost 9 bases, and 20 bases lay in between. The CDR3 is 16 residues long. Germline V lookup: CDR1 MNHEY, CDR2 SMNVEV (reference sequence). CDR3 sequence (DNA): TGTGCCAGCAGTTTAGGTCAGGGGACCCTTCAAAGTGAGCAGTTCTTC. Its protein is CASSLGQGTLQSEQFF.

This clonotype has at least ten counts. The chain joins TRBV20-1 to TRBJ2-1; unclear D gene. The CDR3 runs 15 residues. With 2 bases removed from V and 0 bases from J, the gap between germline ends came to 11 bases. The germline V gene encodes CDR1 DFQATT and CDR2 SNEGSKA (reference sequence). The CDR3 region is CSARPPPVSYNEQFF. CDR3 DNA sequence: TGCAGTGCTAGACCCCCCCCTGTCTCCTACAATGAGCAGTTCTTC.

At least ten counts were recorded for this clonotype. The genes are TRBV5-1 and TRBJ2-3; 7 positions match TRBD2. The CDR3 sequence is 15 residues long. The germline V gene has CDR1 SGHRS and CDR2 YFSETQ. V trimming: 2 bases; J trimming: 1 base; junction bases outside the gene matches: 4. The CDR3: CASSFSGGGTDTQYF. DNA for the CDR3: TGCGCCAGCAGCTTCTCGGGAGGAGGCACAGATACGCAGTATTTT. Supplemented by reference TRBV5-1 and TRBJ2-3, the full variable domain reads KAGVTQTPRYLIKTRGQQVTLSCSPISGHRSVSWYQQTPGQGLQFLFEYFSETQRNKGNFPGRFSGRQFSNSRSEMNVSTLELGDSALYLCASSFSGGGTDTQYFGPGTRLTVL.

This clonotype was seen at least ten times. The V and J genes are TRBV29-1 and TRBJ2-1; possibly TRBD1 for D (6 bases). Germline-derived CDR1 and CDR2 are SQVTM and ANQGSEA. Trimming cost V 3 bases and J 12 bases, with 18 bases left between them. The CDR3 runs to 13 residues. The CDR3 bases are TGCAGCGTTGATCAGGGGTTGTGGGTCGGGCAGTTCTTC. Protein product: CSVDQGLWVGQFF.